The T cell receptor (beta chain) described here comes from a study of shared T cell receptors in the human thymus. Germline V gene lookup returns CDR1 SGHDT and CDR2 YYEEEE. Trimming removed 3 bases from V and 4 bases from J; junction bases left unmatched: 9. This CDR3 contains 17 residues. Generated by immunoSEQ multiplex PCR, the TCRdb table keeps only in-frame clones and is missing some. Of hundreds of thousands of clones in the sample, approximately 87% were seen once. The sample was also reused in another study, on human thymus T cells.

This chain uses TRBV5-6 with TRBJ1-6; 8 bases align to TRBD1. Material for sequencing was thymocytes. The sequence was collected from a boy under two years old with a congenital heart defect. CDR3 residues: CASSSRRTGLYNSPLHF. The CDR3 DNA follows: TGTGCCAGCAGCTCCCGCCGGACAGGGTTGTATAATTCACCCCTCCACTTT.